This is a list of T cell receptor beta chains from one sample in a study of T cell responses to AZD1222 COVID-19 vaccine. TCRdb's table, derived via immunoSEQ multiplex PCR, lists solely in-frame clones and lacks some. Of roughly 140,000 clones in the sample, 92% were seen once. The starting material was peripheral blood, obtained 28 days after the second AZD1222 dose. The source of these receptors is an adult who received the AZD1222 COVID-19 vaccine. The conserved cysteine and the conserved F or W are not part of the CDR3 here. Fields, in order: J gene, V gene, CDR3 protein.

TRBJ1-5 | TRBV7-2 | ASSLRAGGQTNQPQH
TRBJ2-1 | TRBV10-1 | ASSTGTGNNEQF
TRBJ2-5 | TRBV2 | ASRGGRTQETQY
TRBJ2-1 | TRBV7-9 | ASSLVLGRKNEQF
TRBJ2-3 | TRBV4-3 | ASSQESGSTDTQY
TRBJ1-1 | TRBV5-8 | ASSSLPRGPITEAF
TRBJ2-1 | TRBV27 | ASKYGGYNEQF
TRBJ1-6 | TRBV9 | ASSVGGENSPLH
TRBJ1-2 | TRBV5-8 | ASSFDFLNNYGYT
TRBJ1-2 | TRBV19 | ASSGQIDGYT
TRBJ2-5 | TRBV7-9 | ASRSAGQETQY
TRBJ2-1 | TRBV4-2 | ASSQDIPAYNEQF
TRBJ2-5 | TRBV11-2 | ASSLTSGGRQETQY
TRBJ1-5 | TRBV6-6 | ASIRGAYQPQH
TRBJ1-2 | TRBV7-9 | ASSPRGGQGSGYT
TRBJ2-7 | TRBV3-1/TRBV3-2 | ASSLWDEQY
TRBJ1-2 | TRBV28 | ASSPSGTGGRGYT
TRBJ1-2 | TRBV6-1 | ASSEGPEHYGYT
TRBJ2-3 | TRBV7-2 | ASSSGTSATDTQY
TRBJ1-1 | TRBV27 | ASSPPGSVTEAF
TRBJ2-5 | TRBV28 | ASSLFGGETQY
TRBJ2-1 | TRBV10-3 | AIRDRAAEQF
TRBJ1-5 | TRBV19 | ASSHGGINQPQH
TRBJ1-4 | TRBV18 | ASSPGVGLNEKLF
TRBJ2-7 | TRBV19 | ASSPSPGQGSYEQY
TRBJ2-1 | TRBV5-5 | ASSLGTWSSYNEQF
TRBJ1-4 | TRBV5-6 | ASSLQTTNEKLF
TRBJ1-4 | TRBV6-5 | ASSYSPKYNEKLF
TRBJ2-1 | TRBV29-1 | SVDTGLGNEQF
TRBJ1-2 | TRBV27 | ASSMLGRVYGYT
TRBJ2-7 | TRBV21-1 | ASSKPGGRVAKAPYEQY
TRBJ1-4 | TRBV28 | ASSLRATNEKLF
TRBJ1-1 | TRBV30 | AWIRERDTEAF
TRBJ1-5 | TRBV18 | ASSGGGGQPQH
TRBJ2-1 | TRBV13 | ASSLELRGRHNEQF
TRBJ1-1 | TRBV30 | AWSRETEAF
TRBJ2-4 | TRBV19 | ASSIRGAKNIQY
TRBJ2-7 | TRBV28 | ASSLGGGEQY
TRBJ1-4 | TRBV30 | AWSGDRVREKLF